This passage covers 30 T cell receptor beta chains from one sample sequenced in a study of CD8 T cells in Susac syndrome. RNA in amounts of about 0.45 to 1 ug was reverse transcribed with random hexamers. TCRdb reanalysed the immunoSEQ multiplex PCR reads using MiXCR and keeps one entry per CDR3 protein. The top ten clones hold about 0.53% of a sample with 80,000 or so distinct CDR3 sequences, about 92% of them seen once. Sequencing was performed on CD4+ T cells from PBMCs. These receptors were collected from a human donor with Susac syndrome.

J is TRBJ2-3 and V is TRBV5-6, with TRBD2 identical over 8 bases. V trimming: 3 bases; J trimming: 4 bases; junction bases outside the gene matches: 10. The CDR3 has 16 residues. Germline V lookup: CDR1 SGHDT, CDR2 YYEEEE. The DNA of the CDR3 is TGTGCCAGCAGCTGGGGAGCGGGAGAGCGGGCAGATACGCAGTATTTT. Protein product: CASSWGAGERADTQYF.

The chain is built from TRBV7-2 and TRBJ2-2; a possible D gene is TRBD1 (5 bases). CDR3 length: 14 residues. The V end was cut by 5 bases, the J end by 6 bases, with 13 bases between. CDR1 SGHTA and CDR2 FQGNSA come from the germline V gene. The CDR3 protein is CASSVSQGAGELFF. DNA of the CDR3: TGTGCCAGCAGCGTCTCTCAGGGCGCCGGGGAGCTGTTTTTT.

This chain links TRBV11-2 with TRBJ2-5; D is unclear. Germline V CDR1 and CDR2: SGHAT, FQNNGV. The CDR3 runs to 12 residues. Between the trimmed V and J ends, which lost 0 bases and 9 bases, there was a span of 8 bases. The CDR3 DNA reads TGTGCCAGCAGCTTAGATGGTCGTGCCCAGTACTTC. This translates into CASSLDGRAQYF.

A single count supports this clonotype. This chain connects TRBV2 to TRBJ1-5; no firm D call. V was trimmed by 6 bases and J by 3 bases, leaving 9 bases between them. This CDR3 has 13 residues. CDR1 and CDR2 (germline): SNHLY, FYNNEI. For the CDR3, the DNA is TGTGCCAGCAGACCGTTCCTCAATCAGCCCCAGCATTTT. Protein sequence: CASRPFLNQPQHF. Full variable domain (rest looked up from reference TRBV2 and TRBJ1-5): EPEVTQTPSHQVTQMGQEVILRCVPISNHLYFYWYRQILGQKVEFLVSFYNNEISEKSEIFDDQFSVERPDGSNFTLKIRSTKLEDSAMYFCASRPFLNQPQHFGDGTRLSIL.

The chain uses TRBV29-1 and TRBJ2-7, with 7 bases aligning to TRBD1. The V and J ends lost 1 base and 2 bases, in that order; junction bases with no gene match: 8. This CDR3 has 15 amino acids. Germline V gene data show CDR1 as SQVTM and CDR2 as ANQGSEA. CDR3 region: CSVEVRDRSPYEQYF. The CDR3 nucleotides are TGCAGCGTTGAAGTACGGGACAGATCACCCTACGAGCAGTACTTC.

The DNA for the CDR3 is TGTGCCAGCAGAAGGCAGCGGGACGGTGCGAACACCGGGGAGCTGTTTTTT. Translating gives CASRRQRDGANTGELFF. The J gene is TRBJ2-2, the V gene TRBV6-1; 7 positions agree with TRBD2. In germline, CDR1 is MNHNS, CDR2 SASEGT. V lost 6 bases and J lost 0; bases outside the gene matches: 10. The length of the CDR3 is 17 residues.

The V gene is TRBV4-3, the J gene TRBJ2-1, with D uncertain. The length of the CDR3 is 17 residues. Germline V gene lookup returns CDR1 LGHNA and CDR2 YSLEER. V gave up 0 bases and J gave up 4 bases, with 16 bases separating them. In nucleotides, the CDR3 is TGCGCCAGCAGCCAAGATGTTCGGCTAGTAGGATACAATGAGCAGTTCTTC. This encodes CASSQDVRLVGYNEQFF.

The CDR3 nucleotides are TGCAGTGCCGTGGACAGGGGGCGCACCGGGGAGCTGTTTTTT. As protein: CSAVDRGRTGELFF. V gene TRBV20-1 combines with J gene TRBJ2-2; 11 bases agree with TRBD1. CDR1 is DFQATT, CDR2 SNEGSKA, per germline (reference sequence). V lost 6 bases to trimming and J lost 4 bases; unmatched junction nucleotides: 4. The CDR3 has 14 residues.

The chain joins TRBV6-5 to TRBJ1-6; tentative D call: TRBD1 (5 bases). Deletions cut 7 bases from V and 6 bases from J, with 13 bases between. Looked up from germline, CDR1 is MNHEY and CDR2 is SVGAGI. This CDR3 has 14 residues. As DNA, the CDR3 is TGTGCCAGCACCCCAGCGGGGCGTAATTCACCCCTCCACTTT. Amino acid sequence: CASTPAGRNSPLHF.

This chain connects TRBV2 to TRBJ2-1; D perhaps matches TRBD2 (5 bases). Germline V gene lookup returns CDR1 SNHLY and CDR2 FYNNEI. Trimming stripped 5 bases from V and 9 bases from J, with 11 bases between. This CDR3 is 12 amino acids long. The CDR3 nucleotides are TGTGCCAGCAGTATCCTAGCAGTTGAGCAGTTCTTC. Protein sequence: CASSILAVEQFF. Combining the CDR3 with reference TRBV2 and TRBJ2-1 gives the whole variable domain EPEVTQTPSHQVTQMGQEVILRCVPISNHLYFYWYRQILGQKVEFLVSFYNNEISEKSEIFDDQFSVERPDGSNFTLKIRSTKLEDSAMYFCASSILAVEQFFGPGTRLTVL.

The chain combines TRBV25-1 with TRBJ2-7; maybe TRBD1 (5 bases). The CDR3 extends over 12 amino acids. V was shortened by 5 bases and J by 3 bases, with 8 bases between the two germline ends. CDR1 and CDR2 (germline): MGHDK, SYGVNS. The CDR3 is CASSSTGYEQYF. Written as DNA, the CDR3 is TGTGCCAGCAGTTCCACAGGCTACGAGCAGTACTTC.

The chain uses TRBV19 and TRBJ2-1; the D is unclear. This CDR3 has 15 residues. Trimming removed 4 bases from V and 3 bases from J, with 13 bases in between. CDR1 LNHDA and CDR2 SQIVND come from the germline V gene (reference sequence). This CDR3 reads CASSKASTIYNEQFF. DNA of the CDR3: TGTGCCAGTAGTAAGGCGAGTACAATCTACAATGAGCAGTTCTTC.

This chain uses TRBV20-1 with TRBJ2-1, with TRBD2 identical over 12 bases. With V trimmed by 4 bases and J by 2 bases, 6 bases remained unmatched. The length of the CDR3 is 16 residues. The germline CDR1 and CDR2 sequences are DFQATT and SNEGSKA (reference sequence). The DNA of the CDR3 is TGCAGTGCTATTACTAGCGGGGGGACCACCTACAATGAGCAGTTCTTC. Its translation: CSAITSGGTTYNEQFF.

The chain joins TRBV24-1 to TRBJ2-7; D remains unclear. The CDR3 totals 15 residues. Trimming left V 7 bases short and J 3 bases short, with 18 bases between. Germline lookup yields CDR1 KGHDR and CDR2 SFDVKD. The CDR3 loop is CATSGTTGSYYEQYF. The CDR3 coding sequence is TGTGCCACCAGCGGTACTACGGGTTCGTACTACGAGCAGTACTTC.

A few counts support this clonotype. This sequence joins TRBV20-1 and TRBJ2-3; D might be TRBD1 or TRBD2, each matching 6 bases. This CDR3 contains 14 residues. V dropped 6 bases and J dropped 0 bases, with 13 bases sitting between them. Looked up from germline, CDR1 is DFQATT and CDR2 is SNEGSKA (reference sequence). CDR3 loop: CSANRDFSTDTQYF. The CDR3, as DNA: TGCAGTGCCAACAGGGACTTTAGCACAGATACGCAGTATTTT.

The CDR3 loop reads CSVAGFSTEAFF. In DNA form, the CDR3 reads TGCAGCGTTGCGGGGTTTTCCACTGAAGCTTTCTTT. This chain links TRBV29-1 with TRBJ1-1; D is ambiguous. Deletions cut 4 bases from V and 4 bases from J, with 10 bases between. The germline V gene has CDR1 SQVTM and CDR2 ANQGSEA. This CDR3 is 12 amino acids long.

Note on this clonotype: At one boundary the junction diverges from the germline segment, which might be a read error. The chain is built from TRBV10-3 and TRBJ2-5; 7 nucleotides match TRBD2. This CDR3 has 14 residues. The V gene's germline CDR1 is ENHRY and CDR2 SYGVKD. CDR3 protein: CTISENAGAETQYF. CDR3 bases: TGTACCATCAGTGAAAATGCGGGAGCAGAGACCCAGTACTTC.

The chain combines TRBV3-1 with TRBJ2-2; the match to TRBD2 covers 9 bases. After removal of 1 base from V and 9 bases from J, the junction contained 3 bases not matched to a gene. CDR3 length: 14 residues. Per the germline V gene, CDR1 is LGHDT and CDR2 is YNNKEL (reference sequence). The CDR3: CASSQAAGGRELFF. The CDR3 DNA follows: TGTGCCAGCAGCCAAGCGGCGGGGGGGAGGGAGCTGTTTTTT.

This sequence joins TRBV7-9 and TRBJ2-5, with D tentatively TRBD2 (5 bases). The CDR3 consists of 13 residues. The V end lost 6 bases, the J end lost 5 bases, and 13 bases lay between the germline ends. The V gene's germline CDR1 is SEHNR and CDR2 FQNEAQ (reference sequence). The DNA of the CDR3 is TGTGCCAGCAGACTAGAACGACGGGAGACCCAGTACTTC. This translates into CASRLERRETQYF. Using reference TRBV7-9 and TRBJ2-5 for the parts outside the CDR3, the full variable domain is DTGVSQNPRHKITKRGQNVTFRCDPISEHNRLYWYRQTLGQGPEFLTYFQNEAQLEKSRLLSDRFSAERPKGSFSTLEIQRTEQGDSAMYLCASRLERRETQYFGPGTRLLVL.

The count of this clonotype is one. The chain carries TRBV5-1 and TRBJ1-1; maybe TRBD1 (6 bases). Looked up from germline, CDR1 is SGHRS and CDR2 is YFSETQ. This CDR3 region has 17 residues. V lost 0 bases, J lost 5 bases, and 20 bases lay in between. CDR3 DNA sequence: TGCGCCAGCAGCTTGGAGGCAGGGGCTTTAGGGAATACTGAAGCTTTCTTT. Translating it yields CASSLEAGALGNTEAFF.

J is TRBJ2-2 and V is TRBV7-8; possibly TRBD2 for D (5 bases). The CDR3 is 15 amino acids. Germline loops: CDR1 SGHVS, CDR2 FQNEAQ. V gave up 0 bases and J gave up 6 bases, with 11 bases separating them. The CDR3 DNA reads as TGTGCCAGCAGCTTAGCGCGGCTAGCTGCCGGGGAGCTGTTTTTT. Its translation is CASSLARLAAGELFF.

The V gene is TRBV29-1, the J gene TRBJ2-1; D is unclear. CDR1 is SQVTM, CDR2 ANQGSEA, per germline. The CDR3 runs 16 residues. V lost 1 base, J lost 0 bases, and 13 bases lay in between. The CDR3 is CSVEARGVGSYNEQFF. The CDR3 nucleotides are TGCAGCGTTGAAGCCCGCGGTGTGGGCTCCTACAATGAGCAGTTCTTC.

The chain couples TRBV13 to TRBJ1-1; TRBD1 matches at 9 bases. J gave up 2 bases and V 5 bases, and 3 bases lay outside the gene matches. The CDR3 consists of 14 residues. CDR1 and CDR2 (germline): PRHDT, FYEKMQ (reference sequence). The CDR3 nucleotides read TGTGCCAGCAGCCGGGGACAGGGCAACACTGAAGCTTTCTTT. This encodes CASSRGQGNTEAFF.

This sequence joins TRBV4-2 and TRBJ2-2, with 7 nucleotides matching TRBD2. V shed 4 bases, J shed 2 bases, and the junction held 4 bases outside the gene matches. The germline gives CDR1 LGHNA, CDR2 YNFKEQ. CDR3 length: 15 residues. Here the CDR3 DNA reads TGTGCCAGCAGCCTAGGACTAGTTAACACCGGGGAGCTGTTTTTT. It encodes CASSLGLVNTGELFF.

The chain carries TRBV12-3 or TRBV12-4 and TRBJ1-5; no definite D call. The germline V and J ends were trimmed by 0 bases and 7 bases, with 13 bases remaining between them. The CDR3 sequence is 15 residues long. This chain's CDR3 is CASSLASRSRQPQHF. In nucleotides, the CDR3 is TGTGCCAGCAGTTTAGCGTCTCGGTCTAGGCAGCCCCAGCATTTT.

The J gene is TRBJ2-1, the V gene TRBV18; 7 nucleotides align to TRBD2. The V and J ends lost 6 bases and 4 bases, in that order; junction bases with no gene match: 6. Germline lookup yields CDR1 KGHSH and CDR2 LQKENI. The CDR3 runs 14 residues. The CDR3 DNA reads TGTGCCAGCTCCGGGGGGTACGCGTACAATGAGCAGTTCTTC. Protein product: CASSGGYAYNEQFF.

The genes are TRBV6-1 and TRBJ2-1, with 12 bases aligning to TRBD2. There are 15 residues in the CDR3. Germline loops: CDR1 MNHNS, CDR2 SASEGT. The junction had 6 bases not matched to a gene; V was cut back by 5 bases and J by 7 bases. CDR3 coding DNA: TGTGCCAGCAGTCCTACTAGCGGGAGGACTAATGAGCAGTTCTTC. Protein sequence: CASSPTSGRTNEQFF.

CDR3 coding DNA: TGTGCCACCAGTGACAAAATGGACAGGGGCGACACCGGGGAGCTGTTTTTT. Its protein is CATSDKMDRGDTGELFF. V is TRBV24-1 and J is TRBJ2-2; TRBD1 agrees at 9 bases. Germline CDR1 KGHDR, CDR2 SFDVKD. The J segment lost 3 bases and the V segment lost 4 bases, leaving 8 bases of the junction unmatched. This CDR3 has 17 residues.

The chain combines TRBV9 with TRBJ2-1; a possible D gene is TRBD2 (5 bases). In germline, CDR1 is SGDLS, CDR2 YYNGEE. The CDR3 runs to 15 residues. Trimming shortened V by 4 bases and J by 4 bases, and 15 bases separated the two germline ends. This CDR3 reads CASSSFQRSYNEQFF. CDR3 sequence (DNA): TGTGCCAGCAGCTCCTTCCAGCGGTCATACAATGAGCAGTTCTTC.

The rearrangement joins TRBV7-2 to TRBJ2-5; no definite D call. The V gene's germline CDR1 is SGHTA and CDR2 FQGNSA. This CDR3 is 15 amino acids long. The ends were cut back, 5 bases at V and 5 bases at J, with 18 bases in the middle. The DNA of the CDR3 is TGTGCCAGCAGCCCTCTTCACTTCGACGGGGAGACCCAGTACTTC. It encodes CASSPLHFDGETQYF.